This T cell receptor beta chain stems from a study of blood T cell repertoires in COVID-19. As for the study in general: T cells, B-cell-depleted T cells, or PBMCs supplied cDNA or gDNA.

The V gene's germline CDR1 is MNHEY and CDR2 SVGAGI. The CDR3 is 14 residues long. V lost 6 bases and J 0 bases, leaving 12 bases between the germline ends. Assay: immunoSEQ multiplex PCR; the TCRdb copy retains only in-frame clones and omits some. The sample has about 140,000 clones; 87% are singletons. This clone was seen just once. Sequenced: PBMCs or T cells enriched from blood (not recorded which). The chain employs TRBV6-5 and TRBJ2-7; tentative D call: TRBD1 (5 bases). The sequence derives from a man between 60 and 75 years old who had recovered from COVID-19. CDR3 bases: TGTGCCAGCAGCAGGGCGGTGAGCTCCTACGAGCAGTACTTC. It is translated as CASSRAVSSYEQYF.